These 20 T cell receptor beta chains were sequenced from one sample in a study of cytomegalovirus exposure and HLA in healthy donors. Generated by immunoSEQ multiplex PCR, the TCRdb table keeps only in-frame clones and is missing some. The sample comprises under 200,000 clones, 85% to 90% of which are singletons, and 10% rests with the top ten. Sequenced: PBMCs. The origin of the receptors is a woman in her late teens or twenties in good health and CMV-seropositive.

The chain uses TRBV2 and TRBJ2-7, with 9 nucleotides matching TRBD1. Germline V gene lookup returns CDR1 SNHLY and CDR2 FYNNEI. Trimming removed 5 bases from V and 0 bases from J; junction bases left unmatched: 14. The CDR3 spans 18 residues. The CDR3, as DNA: TGTGCCAGCAGTCAGAGCGGGACAGGGCTTCTTTCCTCCTACGAGCAGTACTTC. The encoded protein is CASSQSGTGLLSSYEQYF.

The chain uses TRBV5-6 and TRBJ1-5; 7 bases align to TRBD1. Unmatched junction bases numbered 4, after V lost 4 bases and J lost 3 bases. The CDR3 is made up of 14 amino acids. CDR1 is SGHDT and CDR2 is YYEEEE in the germline V gene. CDR3 residues: CASSRGQVNQPQHF. In DNA, the CDR3 is TGTGCCAGCAGCCGCGGACAGGTCAATCAGCCCCAGCATTTT.

The V call is TRBV6-5, the J call TRBJ1-2; D is ambiguous. The germline V and J ends were trimmed by 0 bases and 8 bases, with 16 bases remaining between them. The germline V gene encodes CDR1 MNHEY and CDR2 SVGAGI. The CDR3 consists of 15 residues. This CDR3 reads CASSYSSAQKEGYTF. Here the CDR3 DNA reads TGTGCCAGCAGTTACTCGTCAGCACAGAAGGAAGGCTACACCTTC.

A single count supports this clone. The CDR3 here is CASSIFSGSFYEQYF. In nucleotides, the CDR3 is TGTGCCAGTAGTATTTTTAGCGGGAGTTTCTACGAGCAGTACTTC. V usage is TRBV19 and J usage is TRBJ2-7; 9 bases are a match to TRBD2. The CDR3 has 15 amino acids. Trimming removed 3 bases from V and 3 bases from J; junction bases left unmatched: 6. CDR1 LNHDA and CDR2 SQIVND come from the germline V gene (reference sequence).

V usage is TRBV7-9 and J usage is TRBJ2-7, with 9 bases aligning to TRBD1. The CDR3 length is 14 residues. Trimming took 3 bases from V and 7 from J; bases not matched to a gene: 7. Germline CDR1 is SEHNR and CDR2 is FQNEAQ (reference sequence). CDR3 in amino acids: CASSFTGGAGEQYF. Written as DNA, the CDR3 is TGTGCCAGCAGCTTTACAGGGGGCGCGGGGGAGCAGTACTTC.

The chain uses TRBV28 and TRBJ1-1; a possible D gene is TRBD1 (6 bases). Trimming removed 6 bases from V and 5 bases from J, with 10 bases in between. CDR3 length equals 12 residues. The germline V gene encodes CDR1 MDHEN and CDR2 SYDVKM. The CDR3 DNA is TGTGCCAGCAGCCTACAGGGAACTGAAGCTTTCTTT. Its translation is CASSLQGTEAFF.

J is TRBJ2-7 and V is TRBV5-5, with a tentative D call TRBD1 (6 bases). V was clipped by 2 bases and J by 2 bases, with 8 bases between them. In germline, CDR1 is SGHKS, CDR2 YYEKEE (reference sequence). The CDR3 totals 13 residues. Here the CDR3 reads CASSFDRPYEQYF. The CDR3 DNA reads as TGTGCCAGCAGCTTTGACAGGCCCTACGAGCAGTACTTC.

The chain carries TRBV6-5 and TRBJ1-2, with unresolved D. This CDR3 has 15 amino acids. The germline V gene encodes CDR1 MNHEY and CDR2 SVGAGI. Trimming removed 1 base at V and 2 bases at J, with 11 bases between. The CDR3 coding sequence is TGTGCCAGCAGTTACTATGGTCCTAAGAACTATGGCTACACCTTC. This gives the protein CASSYYGPKNYGYTF.

This clone was picked up one time. V gene TRBV4-1 combines with J gene TRBJ2-4; 7 bases are shared with TRBD1. The CDR3 has 16 residues. Trimming cost V 4 bases and J 3 bases; bases outside gene matches: 9. CDR1 is MGHRA and CDR2 is YSYEKL in the germline V gene. The CDR3 DNA reads TGCGCCAGCAGCCGAGAGACGGCAGGGGGCAAAAACATTCAGTACTTC. It translates to CASSRETAGGKNIQYF.

J is TRBJ1-1 and V is TRBV5-1, with 11 positions matching TRBD1. The germline V gene encodes CDR1 SGHRS and CDR2 YFSETQ. The CDR3 is 16 amino acids. V was clipped by 4 bases and J by 3 bases; unmatched bases: 8. The CDR3 is CASSPGQGAWDTEAFF. Here the CDR3 DNA reads TGCGCCAGCAGCCCCGGACAGGGGGCTTGGGACACTGAAGCTTTCTTT.

This sequence joins TRBV10-1 and TRBJ1-1; tentative D call: TRBD1 (6 bases). Germline V gene lookup returns CDR1 WNHNN and CDR2 SYGVQD (reference sequence). The CDR3 has 17 residues. Trimming removed 3 bases from V and 0 bases from J, with 17 bases in between. CDR3: CASSDGTTGSMNTEAFF. The CDR3 DNA sequence: TGCGCCAGCAGTGACGGTACGACAGGATCTATGAACACTGAAGCTTTCTTT.

The chain joins TRBV5-1 to TRBJ2-7; 8 bases are shared with TRBD1. The V gene's germline CDR1 is SGHRS and CDR2 YFSETQ. There are 16 residues in the CDR3. J gave up 0 bases and V 3 bases, and 8 bases lay outside the gene matches. CDR3 sequence reads: CASSSNQGAPSYEQYF. DNA for the CDR3: TGCGCCAGCAGCTCAAACCAGGGGGCCCCCTCCTACGAGCAGTACTTC.

The chain couples TRBV27 to TRBJ2-7; 7 bases map to TRBD1. The CDR3 has 14 residues. V lost 5 bases to trimming and J lost 3 bases; unmatched junction nucleotides: 7. Per the germline V gene, CDR1 is MNHEY and CDR2 is SMNVEV (reference sequence). The CDR3 coding sequence is TGTGCCAGCAGTGACCGACAGGGTGTCTACGAGCAGTACTTC. Translating it yields CASSDRQGVYEQYF.

CDR3 DNA: TGTGCCAGCACCGGGGTCAGGAACACTGAAGCTTTCTTT. Its translation is CASTGVRNTEAFF. The genes are TRBV6-5 and TRBJ1-1; no clear D. Germline V gene lookup returns CDR1 MNHEY and CDR2 SVGAGI. The length of the CDR3 is 13 residues. V was pared by 7 bases and J by 1 base, with 10 bases between.

The chain joins TRBV5-1 to TRBJ2-3; tentative D call: TRBD2 (6 bases). V gave up 3 bases and J gave up 3 bases, with 17 bases separating them. The V gene's germline CDR1 is SGHRS and CDR2 YFSETQ. The CDR3 runs 16 residues. CDR3 nucleotide sequence: TGCGCCAGCAGCTGGCTGGAGGGACTGAGTACAGATACGCAGTATTTT. Translated: CASSWLEGLSTDTQYF.

V is TRBV5-4 and J is TRBJ2-7, with 7 bases fitting TRBD1. The trim removed 5 bases at V and 5 bases at J, leaving 7 bases unmatched. Germline loops: CDR1 SGHNT, CDR2 YYREEE (reference sequence). The CDR3 sequence is 13 residues long. DNA of the CDR3: TGTGCCAGCAGGGCCGGGACAGTCGACGAGCAGTACTTC. The encoded protein is CASRAGTVDEQYF.

The chain is built from TRBV5-6 and TRBJ1-5; tentative D call: TRBD1 (6 bases). The CDR3 extends over 15 amino acids. The V gene's germline CDR1 is SGHDT and CDR2 YYEEEE. Trimming removed 4 bases at V and 5 bases at J, with 16 bases between. CDR3 coding DNA: TGTGCCAGCAGCAACCTGGGACATCCCGATCAGCCCCAGCATTTT. Protein: CASSNLGHPDQPQHF.

The chain joins TRBV5-1 to TRBJ2-1; 7 nucleotides match TRBD1. This CDR3 is 17 amino acids long. CDR1 SGHRS and CDR2 YFSETQ come from the germline V gene. Trimming removed 2 bases from V and 5 bases from J; junction bases left unmatched: 13. The CDR3 DNA follows: TGCGCCAGCAGCTTCGCCGCTTCGACAGGGTTGAACAATGAGCAGTTCTTC. This gives the protein CASSFAASTGLNNEQFF.

The chain carries TRBV27 and TRBJ2-7; D is uncertain. The ends were cut back, 6 bases at V and 0 bases at J, with 12 bases in the middle. Germline CDR1 is MNHEY and CDR2 is SMNVEV (reference sequence). This CDR3 contains 14 residues. CDR3 region: CASRTAVLSYEQYF. The CDR3 DNA is TGTGCCAGCAGGACTGCAGTCCTCTCCTACGAGCAGTACTTC.

This clone appeared a single time. This chain connects TRBV4-3 to TRBJ2-1; 9 bases match TRBD2. The length of the CDR3 is 17 residues. Germline V gene lookup returns CDR1 LGHNA and CDR2 YSLEER. J lost 8 bases, V lost 0 bases, and 11 bases had no gene match. The CDR3 region is CASSQDVVGGRADEQFF. The CDR3 nucleotides are TGCGCCAGCAGCCAAGATGTAGTGGGCGGGAGGGCCGATGAGCAGTTCTTC.